This is a list of T cell receptor beta chains from one sample in a study of cytomegalovirus exposure and HLA in healthy donors. Measured with immunoSEQ multiplex PCR; TCRdb has only the in-frame clones, and not every one. The sample lists more than 85,000 clones, around 80% seen once, with about 4% in the top ten. The sequencing input was PBMCs. These receptors were obtained from a female donor in good health and CMV-seropositive. Each CDR3 is given without its conserved first and last residue.

V	J	CDR3
TRBV14	TRBJ1-1	ASRQDRTNTEAF
TRBV7-9	TRBJ2-7	SSSSGYSYEQY
TRBV12-5	TRBJ1-1	ASGLFRGGENTEAF
TRBV5-1	TRBJ2-1	ASSSGQGSYNEQF
TRBV9	TRBJ1-2	ASSTRGTGGGDGYT
TRBV7-2	TRBJ1-4	ASSLGGGQVYEKLF
TRBV28	TRBJ1-5	ASSLEGSGHQPQH
TRBV7-2	TRBJ1-4	ASSPRQITTNEKLF
TRBV7-2	TRBJ2-3	ASSLVLAGITDTQY
TRBV18	TRBJ1-1	ASSPRRGSNTEAF
TRBV4-2	TRBJ2-7	ASSSPLTREQY
TRBV7-9	TRBJ2-1	ASSLGFIEEGDEQF
TRBV2	TRBJ1-1	ASSGTAIQGWNTEAF
TRBV5-1	TRBJ2-7	ASSLIPGGAQTISSYEQY
TRBV6-1	TRBJ2-1	ASSIKRGEQF
TRBV19	TRBJ1-5	ASSIRQGVWQPQH
TRBV7-9	TRBJ2-3	ASSLAGGSPTDTQY